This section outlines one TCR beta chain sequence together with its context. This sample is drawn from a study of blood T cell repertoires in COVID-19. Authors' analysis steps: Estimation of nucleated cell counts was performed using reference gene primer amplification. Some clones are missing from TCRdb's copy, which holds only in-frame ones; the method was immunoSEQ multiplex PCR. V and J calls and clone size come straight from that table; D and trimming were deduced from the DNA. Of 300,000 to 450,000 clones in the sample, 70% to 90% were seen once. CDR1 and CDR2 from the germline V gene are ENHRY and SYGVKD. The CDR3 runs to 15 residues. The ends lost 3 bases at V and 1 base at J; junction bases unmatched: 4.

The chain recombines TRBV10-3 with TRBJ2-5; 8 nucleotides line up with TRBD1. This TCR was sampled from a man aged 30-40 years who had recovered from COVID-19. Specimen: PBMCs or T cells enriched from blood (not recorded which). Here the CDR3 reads CAISDNGQGQETQYF. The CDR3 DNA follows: TGTGCCATCAGTGATAACGGACAGGGCCAAGAGACCCAGTACTTC.